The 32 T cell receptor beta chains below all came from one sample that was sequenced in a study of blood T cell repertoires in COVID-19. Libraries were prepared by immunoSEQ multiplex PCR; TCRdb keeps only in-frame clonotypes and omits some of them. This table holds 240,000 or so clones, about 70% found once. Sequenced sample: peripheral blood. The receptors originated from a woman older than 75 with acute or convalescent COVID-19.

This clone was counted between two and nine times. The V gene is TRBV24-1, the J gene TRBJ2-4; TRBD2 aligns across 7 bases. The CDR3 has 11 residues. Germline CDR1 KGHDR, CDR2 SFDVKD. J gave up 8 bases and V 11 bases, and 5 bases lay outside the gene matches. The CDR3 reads CANGLGDIQYF. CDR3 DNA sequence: TGTGCCAACGGACTAGGAGACATTCAGTACTTC.

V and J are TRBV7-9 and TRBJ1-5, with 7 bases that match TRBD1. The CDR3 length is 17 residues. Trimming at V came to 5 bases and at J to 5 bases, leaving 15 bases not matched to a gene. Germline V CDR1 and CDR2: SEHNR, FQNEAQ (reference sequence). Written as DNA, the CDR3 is TGTGCCAGCAGCACAAGGGACAGCACGATGGACTATCAGCCCCAGCATTTT. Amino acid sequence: CASSTRDSTMDYQPQHF.

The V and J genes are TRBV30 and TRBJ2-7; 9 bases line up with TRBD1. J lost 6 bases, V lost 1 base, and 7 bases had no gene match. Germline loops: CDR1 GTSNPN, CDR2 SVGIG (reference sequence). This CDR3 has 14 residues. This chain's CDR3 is CAWSDRGPVGEQYF. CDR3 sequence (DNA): TGTGCCTGGAGTGACAGGGGGCCAGTCGGCGAGCAGTACTTC.

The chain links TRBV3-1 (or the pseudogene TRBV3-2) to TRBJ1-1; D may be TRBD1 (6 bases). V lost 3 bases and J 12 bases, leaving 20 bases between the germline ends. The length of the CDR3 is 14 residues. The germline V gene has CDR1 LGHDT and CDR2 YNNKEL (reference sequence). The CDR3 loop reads CASSHRQAHRESFF. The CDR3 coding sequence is TGTGCCAGCAGCCATCGACAGGCACACCGGGAATCTTTCTTT.

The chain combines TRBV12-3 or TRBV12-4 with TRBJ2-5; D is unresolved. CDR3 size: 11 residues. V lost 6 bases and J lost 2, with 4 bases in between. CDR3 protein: CASSSQETQYF. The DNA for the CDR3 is TGTGCCAGCAGCTCGCAAGAGACCCAGTACTTC.

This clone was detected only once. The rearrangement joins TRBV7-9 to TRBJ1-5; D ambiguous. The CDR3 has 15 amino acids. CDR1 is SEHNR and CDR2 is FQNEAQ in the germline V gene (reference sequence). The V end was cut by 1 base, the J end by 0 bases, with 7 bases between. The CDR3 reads CASSLGGSSNQPQHF. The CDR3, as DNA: TGTGCCAGCAGCTTAGGCGGATCTAGCAATCAGCCCCAGCATTTT.

The CDR3 protein is CASSIGDRGQPQHF. In DNA, the CDR3 is TGTGCCAGTAGTATAGGCGACAGGGGTCAGCCCCAGCATTTT. The V and J genes are TRBV19 and TRBJ1-5; 8 nucleotides match TRBD1. The trim removed 1 base at V and 6 bases at J, leaving 2 bases unmatched. This CDR3 has 14 residues. CDR1 is LNHDA, CDR2 SQIVND, per germline (reference sequence).

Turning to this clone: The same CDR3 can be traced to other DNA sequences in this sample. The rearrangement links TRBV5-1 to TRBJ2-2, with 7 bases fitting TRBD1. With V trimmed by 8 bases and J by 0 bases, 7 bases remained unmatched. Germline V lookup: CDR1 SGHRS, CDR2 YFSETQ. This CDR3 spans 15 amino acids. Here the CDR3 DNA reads TGCGCCAGTTCCCCCGGGACAGCGAACACCGGGGAGCTGTTTTTT. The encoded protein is CASSPGTANTGELFF. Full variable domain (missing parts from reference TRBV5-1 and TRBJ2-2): KAGVTQTPRYLIKTRGQQVTLSCSPISGHRSVSWYQQTPGQGLQFLFEYFSETQRNKGNFPGRFSGRQFSNSRSEMNVSTLELGDSALYLCASSPGTANTGELFFGEGSRLTVL.

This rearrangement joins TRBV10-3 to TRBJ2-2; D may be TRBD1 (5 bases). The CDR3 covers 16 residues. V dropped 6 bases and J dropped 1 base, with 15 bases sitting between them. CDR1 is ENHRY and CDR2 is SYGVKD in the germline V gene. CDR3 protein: CAISDQGIKNTGELFF. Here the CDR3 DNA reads TGTGCCATCAGCGACCAGGGAATAAAGAACACCGGGGAGCTGTTTTTT.

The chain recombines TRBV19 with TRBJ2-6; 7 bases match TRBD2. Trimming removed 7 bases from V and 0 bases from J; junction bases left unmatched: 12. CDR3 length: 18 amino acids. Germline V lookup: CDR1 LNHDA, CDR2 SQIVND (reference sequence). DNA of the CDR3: TGTGCCAGTACCCCGGGGGGAGGAAAGACCTCTGGGGCCAACGTCCTGACTTTC. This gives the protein CASTPGGGKTSGANVLTF. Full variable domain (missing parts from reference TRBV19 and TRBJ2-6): DGGITQSPKYLFRKEGQNVTLSCEQNLNHDAMYWYRQDPGQGLRLIYYSQIVNDFQKGDIAEGYSVSREKKESFPLTVTSAQKNPTAFYLCASTPGGGKTSGANVLTFGAGSRLTVL.

CDR3 amino acids: CASSPNNRVSSEQFF. The CDR3 nucleotides are TGCGCCAGCAGCCCTAACAACAGGGTGTCGAGTGAGCAGTTCTTC. The chain recombines TRBV4-1 with TRBJ2-1; D may be TRBD1 (6 bases). Between the trimmed V and J ends, which lost 4 bases and 9 bases, there was a span of 19 bases. CDR3 length: 15 residues. Germline CDR1 is MGHRA and CDR2 is YSYEKL.

This chain's CDR3 is CASSLEGEGSYNEQFF. As DNA, the CDR3 is TGCGCCAGCAGCCTGGAGGGGGAGGGCTCCTACAATGAGCAGTTCTTC. The V call is TRBV5-1, the J call TRBJ2-1, with a tentative D call TRBD2 (7 bases). CDR3 length equals 16 residues. Trimming cost V 4 bases and J 0 bases, with 14 bases left between them. Germline CDR1 and CDR2: SGHRS and YFSETQ.

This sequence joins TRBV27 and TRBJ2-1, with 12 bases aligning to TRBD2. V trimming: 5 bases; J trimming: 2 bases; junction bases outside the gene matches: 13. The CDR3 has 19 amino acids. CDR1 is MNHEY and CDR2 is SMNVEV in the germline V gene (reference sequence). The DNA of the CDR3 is TGTGCCAGCAGTCTTCTACGGACTAGCGGGACCCCTACCTACAATGAGCAGTTCTTC. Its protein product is CASSLLRTSGTPTYNEQFF.

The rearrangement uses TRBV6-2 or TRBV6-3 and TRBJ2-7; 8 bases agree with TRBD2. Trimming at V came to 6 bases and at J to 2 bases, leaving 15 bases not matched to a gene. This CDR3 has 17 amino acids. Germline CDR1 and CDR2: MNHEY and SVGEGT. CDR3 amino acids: CASSHPNTGTRTYEQYF. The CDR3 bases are TGTGCCAGCAGCCACCCAAATACCGGGACTAGGACCTACGAGCAGTACTTC.

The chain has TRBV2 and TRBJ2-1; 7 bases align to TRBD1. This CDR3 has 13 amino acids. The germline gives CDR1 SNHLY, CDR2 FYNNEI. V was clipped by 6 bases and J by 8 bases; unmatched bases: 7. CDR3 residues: CASRQDRVDEQFF. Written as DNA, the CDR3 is TGTGCCAGCAGACAAGACAGGGTGGATGAGCAGTTCTTC.

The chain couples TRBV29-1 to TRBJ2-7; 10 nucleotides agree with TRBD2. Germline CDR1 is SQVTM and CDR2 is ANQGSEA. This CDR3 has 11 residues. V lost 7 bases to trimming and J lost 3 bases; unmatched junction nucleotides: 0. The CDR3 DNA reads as TGCAGCGGGACTAGCGGCTACGAGCAGTACTTC. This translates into CSGTSGYEQYF.

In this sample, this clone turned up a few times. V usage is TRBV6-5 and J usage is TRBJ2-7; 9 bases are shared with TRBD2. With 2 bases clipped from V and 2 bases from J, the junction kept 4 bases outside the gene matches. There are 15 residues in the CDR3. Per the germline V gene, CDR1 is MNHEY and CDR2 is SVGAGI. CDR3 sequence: CASSYEAGGPYEQYF. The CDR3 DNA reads TGTGCCAGCAGTTACGAGGCGGGAGGGCCCTACGAGCAGTACTTC.

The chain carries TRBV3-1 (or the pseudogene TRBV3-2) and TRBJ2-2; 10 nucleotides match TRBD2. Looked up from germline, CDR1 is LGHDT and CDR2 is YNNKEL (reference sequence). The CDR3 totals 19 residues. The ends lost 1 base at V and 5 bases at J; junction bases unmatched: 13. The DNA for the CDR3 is TGTGCCAGCAGCCAAGTGAGGAGCGGGGGGGCCGCCGGGACCGGGGAGCTGTTTTTT. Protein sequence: CASSQVRSGGAAGTGELFF.

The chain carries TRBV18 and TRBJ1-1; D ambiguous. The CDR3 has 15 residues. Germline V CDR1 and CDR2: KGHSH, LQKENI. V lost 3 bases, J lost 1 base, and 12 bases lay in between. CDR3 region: CASSPSRSGNTEAFF. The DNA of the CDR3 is TGTGCCAGCTCACCTTCGCGTTCGGGGAACACTGAAGCTTTCTTT.

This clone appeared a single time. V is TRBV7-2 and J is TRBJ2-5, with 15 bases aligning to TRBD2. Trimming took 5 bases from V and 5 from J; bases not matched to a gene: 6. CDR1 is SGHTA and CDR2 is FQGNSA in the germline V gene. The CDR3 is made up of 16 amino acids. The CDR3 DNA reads TGTGCCAGCAGCCGCGGACTAGCGGGGGGGCTGGAGACCCAGTACTTC. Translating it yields CASSRGLAGGLETQYF.

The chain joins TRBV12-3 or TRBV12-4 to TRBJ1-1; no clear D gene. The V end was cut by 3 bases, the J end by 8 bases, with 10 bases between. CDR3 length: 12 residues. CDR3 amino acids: CASSFIGREAFF. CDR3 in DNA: TGTGCCAGCAGTTTTATCGGCAGGGAAGCTTTCTTT.

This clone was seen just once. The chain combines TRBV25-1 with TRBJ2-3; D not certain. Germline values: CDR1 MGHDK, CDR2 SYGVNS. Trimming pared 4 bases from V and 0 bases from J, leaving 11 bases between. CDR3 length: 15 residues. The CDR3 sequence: CASSVGPGSTDTQYF. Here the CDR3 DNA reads TGTGCCAGCAGTGTCGGTCCAGGTAGCACAGATACGCAGTATTTT.

The CDR3 DNA follows: TGTGCCAGCAGGCAGCACCCCGGGACAGGGGGCATGAACACTGAAGCTTTCTTT. Protein product: CASRQHPGTGGMNTEAFF. The chain recombines TRBV21-1 with TRBJ1-1; the table gives TRBD1 as D, unverified against the DNA. TRBV21-1 is a known pseudogene. This CDR3 comprises 18 residues.

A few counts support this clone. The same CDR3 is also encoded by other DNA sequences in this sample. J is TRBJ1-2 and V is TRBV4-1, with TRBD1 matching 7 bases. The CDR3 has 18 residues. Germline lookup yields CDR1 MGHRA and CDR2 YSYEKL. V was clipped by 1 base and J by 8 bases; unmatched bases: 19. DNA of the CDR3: TGCGCCAGCAGCCAAGTTTTAGGAGGGGGCGGCGACGGGGGAGGCTACACCTTC. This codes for CASSQVLGGGGDGGGYTF.

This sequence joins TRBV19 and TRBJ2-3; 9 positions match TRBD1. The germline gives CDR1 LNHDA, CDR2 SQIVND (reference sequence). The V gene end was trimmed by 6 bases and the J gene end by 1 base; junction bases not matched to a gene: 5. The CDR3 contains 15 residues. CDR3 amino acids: CASSPRDRGTDTQYF. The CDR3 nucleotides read TGTGCCAGTAGCCCCCGGGACAGGGGCACAGATACGCAGTATTTT. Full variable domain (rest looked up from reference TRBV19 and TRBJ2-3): DGGITQSPKYLFRKEGQNVTLSCEQNLNHDAMYWYRQDPGQGLRLIYYSQIVNDFQKGDIAEGYSVSREKKESFPLTVTSAQKNPTAFYLCASSPRDRGTDTQYFGPGTRLTVL.

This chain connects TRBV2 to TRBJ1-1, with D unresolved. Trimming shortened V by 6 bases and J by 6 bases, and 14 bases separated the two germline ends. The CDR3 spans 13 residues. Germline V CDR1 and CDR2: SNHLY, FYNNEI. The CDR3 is CASSRLGLAEAFF. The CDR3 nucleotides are TGTGCCAGCAGCCGCCTCGGGTTGGCTGAAGCTTTCTTT.

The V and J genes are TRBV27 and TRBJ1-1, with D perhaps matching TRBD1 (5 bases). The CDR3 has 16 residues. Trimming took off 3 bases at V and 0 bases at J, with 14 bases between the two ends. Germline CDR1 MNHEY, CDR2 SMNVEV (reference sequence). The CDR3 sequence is CASSLKGLLLNTEAFF. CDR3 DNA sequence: TGTGCCAGCAGTTTGAAGGGGCTTCTCCTGAACACTGAAGCTTTCTTT.

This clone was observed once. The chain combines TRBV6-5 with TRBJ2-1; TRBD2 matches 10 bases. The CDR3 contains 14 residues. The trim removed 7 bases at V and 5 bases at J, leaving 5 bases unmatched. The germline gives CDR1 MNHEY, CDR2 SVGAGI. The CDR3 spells CASTGLAVNNEQFF. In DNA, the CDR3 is TGTGCCAGCACCGGACTAGCGGTAAACAATGAGCAGTTCTTC.

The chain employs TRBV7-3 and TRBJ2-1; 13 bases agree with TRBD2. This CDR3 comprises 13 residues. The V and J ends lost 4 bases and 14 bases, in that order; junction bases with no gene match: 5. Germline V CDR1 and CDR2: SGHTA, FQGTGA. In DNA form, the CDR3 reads TGTGCCAGCAGCTCGGGACTAGCGGGGATGGAGTTCTTC. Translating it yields CASSSGLAGMEFF.

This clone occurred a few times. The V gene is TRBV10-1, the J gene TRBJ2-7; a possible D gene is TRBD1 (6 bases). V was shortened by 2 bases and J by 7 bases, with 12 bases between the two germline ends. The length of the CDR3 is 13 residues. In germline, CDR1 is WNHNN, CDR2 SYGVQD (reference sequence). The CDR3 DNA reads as TGCGCCAGCAGTGAGGACAGGCCCCTGGAGCAGTACTTC. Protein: CASSEDRPLEQYF.

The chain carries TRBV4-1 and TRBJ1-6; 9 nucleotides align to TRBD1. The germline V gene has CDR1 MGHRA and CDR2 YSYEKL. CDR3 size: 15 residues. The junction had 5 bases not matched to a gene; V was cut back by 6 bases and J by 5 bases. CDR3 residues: CASSRRDRDNSPLHF. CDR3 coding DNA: TGCGCCAGCAGTCGCCGGGACAGGGATAATTCACCCCTCCACTTT.

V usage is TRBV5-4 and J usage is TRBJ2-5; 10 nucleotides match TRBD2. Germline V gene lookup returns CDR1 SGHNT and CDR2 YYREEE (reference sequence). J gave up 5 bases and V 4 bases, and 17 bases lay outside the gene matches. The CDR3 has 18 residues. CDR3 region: CASSPNPGAGGLGETQYF. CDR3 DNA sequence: TGTGCCAGCAGCCCCAACCCCGGAGCGGGAGGGCTGGGGGAGACCCAGTACTTC. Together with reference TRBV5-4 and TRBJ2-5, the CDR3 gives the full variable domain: ETGVTQSPTHLIKTRGQQVTLRCSSQSGHNTVSWYQQALGQGPQFIFQYYREEENGRGNFPPRFSGLQFPNYSSELNVNALELDDSALYLCASSPNPGAGGLGETQYFGPGTRLLVL.